Detailed here is one T cell receptor (beta chain). What it binds is not known. TCRdb reprocessed the 5' RACE reads with MiXCR, giving one entry per CDR3 protein. The sample has around 570,000 distinct CDR3 sequences, nearly 10% seen once. This specimen comes from a study of identical twins. This CDR3 contains 14 residues. CDR1 and CDR2 (germline): LGHNA, YNFKEQ. V shed 4 bases and J shed 3 bases, with 13 bases lying between them. Study results and caveats: Shared out-of-frame alpha sequences (those common to twins) showed excess low generation probability. There were fewer insertions in abundant cord blood beta clonotypes, but memory repertoires showed no such pattern.

The same sample was also studied in work on yellow fever vaccine responses in identical twins. From that report: Reported findings indicate that twins' vaccine T cell responses seemed partially convergent, partially personalized.

This chain connects TRBV4-2 to TRBJ2-7, with D perhaps being TRBD1 or TRBD2 (5 bases each). Sequenced sample: PBMCs. The sequence was collected from a woman under 30 in good health. The DNA for the CDR3 is TGTGCCAGCAGCCTTCGGGGCCTTCGCTACGAGCAGTACTTC. This encodes CASSLRGLRYEQYF.